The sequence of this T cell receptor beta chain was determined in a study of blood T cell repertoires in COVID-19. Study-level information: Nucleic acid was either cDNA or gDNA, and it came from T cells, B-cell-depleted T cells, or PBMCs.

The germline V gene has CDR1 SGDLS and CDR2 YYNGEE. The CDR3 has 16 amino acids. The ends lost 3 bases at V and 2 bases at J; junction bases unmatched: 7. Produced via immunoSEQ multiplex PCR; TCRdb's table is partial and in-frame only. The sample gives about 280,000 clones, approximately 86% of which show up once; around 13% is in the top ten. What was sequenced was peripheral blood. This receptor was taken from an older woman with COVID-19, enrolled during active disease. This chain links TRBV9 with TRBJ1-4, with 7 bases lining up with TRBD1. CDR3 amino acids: CASSEGPGQTNEKLFF. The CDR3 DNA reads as TGTGCCAGCAGCGAGGGACCGGGACAGACTAATGAAAAACTGTTTTTT.